This is a list of T cell receptor beta chains from one sample in a study of beta chain features in type 1 diabetes. Profiled with immunoSEQ multiplex PCR; TCRdb holds only in-frame clones, not every one. Of approximately 120,000 clones listed, almost 40% are singletons. Sequencing input: stem cell memory CD4+ T cells from blood. These receptors were taken from a woman under 30 in good health. The CDR3 runs from the conserved cysteine through the conserved F or W. The D gene is left open where the match is weak. Size tells how often a clone was seen (once, few, many) or the class of an expanded clone, and some rows leave it out.

TRBD1,TRBV4-1,TRBJ1-2,.,CASSPTPDRGRIYGYTF,TGCGCCAGCAGCCCCACCCCGGACAGGGGGCGAATTTATGGCTACACCTTC
TRBD2,TRBV5-4,TRBJ2-3,.,CASSISGRYTDTQYF,TGTGCCAGCAGTATTAGCGGGCGGTACACAGATACGCAGTATTTT
.,TRBV29-1,TRBJ1-2,.,CSVEWSLGRGYTF,TGCAGCGTTGAATGGTCTCTGGGCCGTGGCTACACCTTC
TRBD2,TRBV19,TRBJ2-7,few,CASSIRREYEQYF,TGTGCCAGTAGTATTAGGCGGGAGTACGAGCAGTACTTC
.,TRBV14,TRBJ2-3,.,CASSQMQVRDTQYF,TGTGCCAGCAGCCAAATGCAGGTGAGAGATACGCAGTATTTT
.,TRBV18,TRBJ2-7,few,CASSPPGREVYEQYF,TGTGCCAGCTCACCACCGGGGCGGGAAGTCTACGAGCAGTACTTC
.,TRBV29-1,TRBJ1-1,.,CSVEDTGGQDTEAFF,TGCAGCGTTGAAGATACGGGGGGGCAGGACACTGAAGCTTTCTTT
TRBD2,TRBV11-2,TRBJ2-1,.,CASSLVGLAGPHEQFF,TGTGCCAGCAGCTTAGTTGGACTAGCGGGACCCCATGAGCAGTTCTTC
.,TRBV6-5,TRBJ1-2,.,CASRTGGRRLYGYTF,TGTGCCAGCAGAACGGGGGGAAGACGGCTCTATGGCTACACCTTC
.,TRBV5-6,TRBJ1-2,.,CASSLASVYGYTF,TGTGCCAGCAGCTTGGCCAGTGTTTATGGCTACACCTTC
.,TRBV21-1,TRBJ2-7,.,CASSLPPSGSSPQTLYEQYF,TGTGCCAGCAGCCTACCGCCTAGCGGGAGTTCTCCCCAAACCTTATACGAGCAGTACTTC
TRBD1,TRBV18,TRBJ1-1,.,CASSPPRRGWYTEAFF,TGTGCCAGCTCACCACCGCGCAGGGGGTGGTACACTGAAGCTTTCTTT
.,TRBV28,TRBJ2-5,few,CASSLSAGIQETQYF,TGTGCCAGCAGTTTATCGGCAGGGATCCAAGAGACCCAGTACTTC
.,TRBV27,TRBJ2-7,.,CASSATGLALYEQYF,TGTGCCAGCAGCGCAACAGGGTTGGCTCTCTACGAGCAGTACTTC
.,TRBV5-5,TRBJ1-2,.,CASSLADRTLNYGYTF,TGTGCCAGCAGCTTGGCAGACAGGACGCTTAACTATGGCTACACCTTC
TRBD1,TRBV2,TRBJ1-1,.,CASRADRVTWNTEAFF,TGTGCCAGCAGGGCGGACAGGGTCACATGGAACACTGAAGCTTTCTTT
TRBD1,TRBV28,TRBJ2-3,few,CASSRRTGGTDTQYF,TGTGCCAGCAGCAGACGGACAGGAGGCACAGATACGCAGTATTTT
TRBD2,TRBV2,TRBJ2-2,.,CASSRLAGTGELFF,TGTGCCAGCTCAAGACTAGCCGGCACCGGGGAGCTGTTTTTT
TRBD1,TRBV18,TRBJ1-2,.,CASSRGQGAQYGYTF,TGTGCCAGCTCACGAGGACAGGGGGCGCAGTATGGCTACACCTTC
TRBD1,TRBV6-1,TRBJ2-7,.,CASGGGQGVYEQYF,TGTGCCAGCGGAGGGGGACAGGGTGTCTACGAGCAGTACTTC
.,TRBV29-1,TRBJ2-7,.,CSVDVPGAEQYF,TGCAGCGTTGACGTTCCGGGTGCCGAGCAGTACTTC
.,TRBV4-1,TRBJ2-2,.,CASSLRTADTGELFF,TGCGCCAGCAGCCTAAGGACAGCTGACACCGGGGAGCTGTTTTTT
TRBD1,TRBV7-2,TRBJ2-1,few,CASSSRTGSSYNEQFF,TGTGCCAGCAGCTCCCGGACAGGGAGCTCCTACAATGAGCAGTTCTTC
.,TRBV5-6,TRBJ2-1,.,CASSLGQPYNEQFF,TGTGCCAGCAGCTTGGGACAGCCATACAATGAGCAGTTCTTC